What follows is one T cell receptor (beta chain) and its context. Some clones are missing from TCRdb's copy, which holds only in-frame ones; the method was immunoSEQ multiplex PCR. The sample lists more than 35,000 clones, 85% occurring once. The data stem from a study of radiotherapy plus CTLA-4 blockade in lung cancer. This CDR3 is 18 amino acids long. The germline CDR1 and CDR2 sequences are KGHSH and LQKENI. The junction had 18 bases not matched to a gene; V was cut back by 3 bases and J by 9 bases. This receptor was identified in a human donor with non-small cell lung cancer who had stable disease on radiotherapy plus ipilimumab. Specimen: peripheral blood, collected from a patient treated with radiotherapy plus ipilimumab. This chain connects TRBV18 to TRBJ2-1; TRBD2 agrees at 9 bases. The DNA for the CDR3 is TGTGCCAGCTCACCGTTCTTAGCGGGAGCGGGGGTTACAAGTGAGCAGTTCTTC. This translates into CASSPFLAGAGVTSEQFF.